This TCR beta chain is from a study of T cell changes during pregnancy in multiple sclerosis. Germline V gives CDR1 MNHEY, CDR2 SMNVEV (reference sequence). The CDR3 length is 16 residues. V lost 5 bases, J lost 3 bases, and 18 bases lay in between. This table comes from immunoSEQ multiplex PCR, and its TCRdb copy is limited to in-frame clones, with some not included. The data hold 66,000 or so clones, with over 75% observed a single time. The receptor comes from a female donor with multiple sclerosis, enrolled in a pregnancy study. The sample in question was CD8+ T cells from peripheral blood mononuclear cells, obtained before pregnancy. V gene TRBV27 combines with J gene TRBJ2-3; weak D call: TRBD2 (6 bases). The CDR3 spells CASSHDSGYRTDTQYF. The CDR3 bases are TGTGCCAGCAGTCACGATAGCGGCTATAGAACAGATACGCAGTATTTT.